A selection of T cell receptor beta chains follows, all from one sample in a study of blood T cell repertoires in COVID-19. Measured with immunoSEQ multiplex PCR; TCRdb has only the in-frame clones, and not every one. The table shows 40,000 to 65,000 clones, with around 84% occurring only once. The sequenced sample consisted of peripheral blood. The source of these receptors is a man between 65 and 85 years old with active COVID-19. CDR3s leave out the opening cysteine and the closing phenylalanine or tryptophan. The order of the fields is D gene, CDR3 length, V gene, clone size, CDR3 protein. A D gene is named only where the DNA matches it firmly. For some rows the clone size is stated as once, few or many, or as a class when expanded; others skip it.

D gene: -
CDR3 length: 16
V gene: TRBV7-3
clone size: -
CDR3 protein: ASSLAAYPGGRDQPQH

D gene: TRBD1
CDR3 length: 14
V gene: TRBV3-1/TRBV3-2
clone size: -
CDR3 protein: ASSQDRQGRFAEAF

D gene: -
CDR3 length: 12
V gene: TRBV15
clone size: -
CDR3 protein: ATSRPDTNTEAF

D gene: TRBD2
CDR3 length: 12
V gene: TRBV24-1
clone size: -
CDR3 protein: ATSPGLDLPEQY

D gene: TRBD1
CDR3 length: 12
V gene: TRBV5-1
clone size: -
CDR3 protein: ASMGTGGGGEQY

D gene: -
CDR3 length: 12
V gene: TRBV13
clone size: -
CDR3 protein: ASSSNSGANVLT

D gene: -
CDR3 length: 11
V gene: TRBV6-4
clone size: -
CDR3 protein: ASSSQTGAEAF

D gene: -
CDR3 length: 16
V gene: TRBV5-1
clone size: -
CDR3 protein: ASSLNRLTAGASGEQY

D gene: TRBD1
CDR3 length: 12
V gene: TRBV5-1
clone size: -
CDR3 protein: ASSSIGTEETQY

D gene: TRBD1
CDR3 length: 13
V gene: TRBV29-1
clone size: -
CDR3 protein: SVENQGQGVFGYT

D gene: TRBD1
CDR3 length: 14
V gene: TRBV6-1
clone size: -
CDR3 protein: ASSEDRGLLNYGYT

D gene: -
CDR3 length: 11
V gene: TRBV2
clone size: -
CDR3 protein: ASSEDSLYEQY

D gene: -
CDR3 length: 13
V gene: TRBV9
clone size: -
CDR3 protein: ASSVRGPGYNEQF

D gene: TRBD2
CDR3 length: 13
V gene: TRBV19
clone size: -
CDR3 protein: ASRGHGLAAYEQY

D gene: -
CDR3 length: 14
V gene: TRBV5-1
clone size: once
CDR3 protein: ASSVGGARGANVLT

D gene: TRBD1
CDR3 length: 12
V gene: TRBV6-4
clone size: -
CDR3 protein: ASSPRTGGNEQF

D gene: -
CDR3 length: 13
V gene: TRBV7-2
clone size: -
CDR3 protein: ASSLDLLNNYGYT

D gene: -
CDR3 length: 14
V gene: TRBV5-1
clone size: -
CDR3 protein: ASTGTDFSGANVLT

D gene: -
CDR3 length: 10
V gene: TRBV19
clone size: -
CDR3 protein: ASSIEQGGYT

D gene: TRBD1
CDR3 length: 12
V gene: TRBV7-9
clone size: -
CDR3 protein: ASSPRTGEETQY

D gene: TRBD2
CDR3 length: 14
V gene: TRBV6-2/TRBV6-3
clone size: -
CDR3 protein: ASSWTSGGPENIQY

D gene: -
CDR3 length: 10
V gene: TRBV7-9
clone size: -
CDR3 protein: ASSLAGVGYT

D gene: TRBD1
CDR3 length: 12
V gene: TRBV24-1
clone size: -
CDR3 protein: ATSPGGGTDTQY

D gene: -
CDR3 length: 11
V gene: TRBV25-1
clone size: -
CDR3 protein: ASSESGNQPQH

D gene: -
CDR3 length: 12
V gene: TRBV9
clone size: -
CDR3 protein: ASSVQGAWNEQF

D gene: -
CDR3 length: 10
V gene: TRBV2
clone size: -
CDR3 protein: ASSEALQGTT